This T cell receptor beta chain was identified in a study of control samples from healthy donors and cancer patients (dated by TCRdb to the early 2020s). In regard to this clone: The antigen it recognizes is unknown. No clone much larger than this one lies a single base away; base qualities are absent.

CDR1 LNHDA and CDR2 SQIVND were looked up in the germline V gene (reference sequence). V lost 6 bases and J lost 6 bases; the stretch between them is 11 bases long. The CDR3 starts with the cysteine, ends with the phenylalanine, and has 12 residues. This entry keeps only the CDR3 DNA: 36 bases, framed from base 1. Libraries came from the immunoSEQ multiplex PCR assay. TCRdb carries this immuneACCESS record with in-frame sequences only. Its versions omit some clonotypes, under half of them owing to an unresolved V gene in the studies checked, with the rest unexplained. Counted in this sample were under 150,000 clones; roughly 86% of them appeared once. The top ten clones comprise 2.9% of the sample.

The sequence derives from a man aged 55 to 70 in good health. Input material: blood. Recombination joined TRBV19 with TRBJ1-1; the D gene is unclear. For the CDR3, the sequence is CASSYLGSEAFF. The DNA sequence reads TGTGCCAGTAGCTATCTCGGGTCTGAAGCTTTCTTT.